This TCR beta chain was profiled in a study of T-cell memory formation after mild COVID-19. TCRdb re-called the 5' RACE reads with MiXCR, one entry per CDR3 protein. The table includes fewer than 550,000 distinct CDR3 sequences, 20% detected once. CDR3 length: 19 amino acids. V gave up 0 bases and J gave up 3 bases; unmatched junction bases: 16. Germline V gene lookup returns CDR1 SGHTA and CDR2 FQGTGA. This sequence was found in an adult woman who had mild COVID-19 (a few samples of this study predate the infection). Cell type and time point are not known. This rearrangement joins TRBV7-3 to TRBJ2-7, with TRBD2 matching 8 bases. The sequencing input was PBMCs or a T cell subset sorted from them (not recorded which). The CDR3 sequence is CASSLTGGSPGLGNYEQYF. CDR3 nucleotide sequence: TGTGCCAGCAGCTTAACTGGGGGTAGTCCGGGACTAGGGAACTACGAGCAGTACTTC.